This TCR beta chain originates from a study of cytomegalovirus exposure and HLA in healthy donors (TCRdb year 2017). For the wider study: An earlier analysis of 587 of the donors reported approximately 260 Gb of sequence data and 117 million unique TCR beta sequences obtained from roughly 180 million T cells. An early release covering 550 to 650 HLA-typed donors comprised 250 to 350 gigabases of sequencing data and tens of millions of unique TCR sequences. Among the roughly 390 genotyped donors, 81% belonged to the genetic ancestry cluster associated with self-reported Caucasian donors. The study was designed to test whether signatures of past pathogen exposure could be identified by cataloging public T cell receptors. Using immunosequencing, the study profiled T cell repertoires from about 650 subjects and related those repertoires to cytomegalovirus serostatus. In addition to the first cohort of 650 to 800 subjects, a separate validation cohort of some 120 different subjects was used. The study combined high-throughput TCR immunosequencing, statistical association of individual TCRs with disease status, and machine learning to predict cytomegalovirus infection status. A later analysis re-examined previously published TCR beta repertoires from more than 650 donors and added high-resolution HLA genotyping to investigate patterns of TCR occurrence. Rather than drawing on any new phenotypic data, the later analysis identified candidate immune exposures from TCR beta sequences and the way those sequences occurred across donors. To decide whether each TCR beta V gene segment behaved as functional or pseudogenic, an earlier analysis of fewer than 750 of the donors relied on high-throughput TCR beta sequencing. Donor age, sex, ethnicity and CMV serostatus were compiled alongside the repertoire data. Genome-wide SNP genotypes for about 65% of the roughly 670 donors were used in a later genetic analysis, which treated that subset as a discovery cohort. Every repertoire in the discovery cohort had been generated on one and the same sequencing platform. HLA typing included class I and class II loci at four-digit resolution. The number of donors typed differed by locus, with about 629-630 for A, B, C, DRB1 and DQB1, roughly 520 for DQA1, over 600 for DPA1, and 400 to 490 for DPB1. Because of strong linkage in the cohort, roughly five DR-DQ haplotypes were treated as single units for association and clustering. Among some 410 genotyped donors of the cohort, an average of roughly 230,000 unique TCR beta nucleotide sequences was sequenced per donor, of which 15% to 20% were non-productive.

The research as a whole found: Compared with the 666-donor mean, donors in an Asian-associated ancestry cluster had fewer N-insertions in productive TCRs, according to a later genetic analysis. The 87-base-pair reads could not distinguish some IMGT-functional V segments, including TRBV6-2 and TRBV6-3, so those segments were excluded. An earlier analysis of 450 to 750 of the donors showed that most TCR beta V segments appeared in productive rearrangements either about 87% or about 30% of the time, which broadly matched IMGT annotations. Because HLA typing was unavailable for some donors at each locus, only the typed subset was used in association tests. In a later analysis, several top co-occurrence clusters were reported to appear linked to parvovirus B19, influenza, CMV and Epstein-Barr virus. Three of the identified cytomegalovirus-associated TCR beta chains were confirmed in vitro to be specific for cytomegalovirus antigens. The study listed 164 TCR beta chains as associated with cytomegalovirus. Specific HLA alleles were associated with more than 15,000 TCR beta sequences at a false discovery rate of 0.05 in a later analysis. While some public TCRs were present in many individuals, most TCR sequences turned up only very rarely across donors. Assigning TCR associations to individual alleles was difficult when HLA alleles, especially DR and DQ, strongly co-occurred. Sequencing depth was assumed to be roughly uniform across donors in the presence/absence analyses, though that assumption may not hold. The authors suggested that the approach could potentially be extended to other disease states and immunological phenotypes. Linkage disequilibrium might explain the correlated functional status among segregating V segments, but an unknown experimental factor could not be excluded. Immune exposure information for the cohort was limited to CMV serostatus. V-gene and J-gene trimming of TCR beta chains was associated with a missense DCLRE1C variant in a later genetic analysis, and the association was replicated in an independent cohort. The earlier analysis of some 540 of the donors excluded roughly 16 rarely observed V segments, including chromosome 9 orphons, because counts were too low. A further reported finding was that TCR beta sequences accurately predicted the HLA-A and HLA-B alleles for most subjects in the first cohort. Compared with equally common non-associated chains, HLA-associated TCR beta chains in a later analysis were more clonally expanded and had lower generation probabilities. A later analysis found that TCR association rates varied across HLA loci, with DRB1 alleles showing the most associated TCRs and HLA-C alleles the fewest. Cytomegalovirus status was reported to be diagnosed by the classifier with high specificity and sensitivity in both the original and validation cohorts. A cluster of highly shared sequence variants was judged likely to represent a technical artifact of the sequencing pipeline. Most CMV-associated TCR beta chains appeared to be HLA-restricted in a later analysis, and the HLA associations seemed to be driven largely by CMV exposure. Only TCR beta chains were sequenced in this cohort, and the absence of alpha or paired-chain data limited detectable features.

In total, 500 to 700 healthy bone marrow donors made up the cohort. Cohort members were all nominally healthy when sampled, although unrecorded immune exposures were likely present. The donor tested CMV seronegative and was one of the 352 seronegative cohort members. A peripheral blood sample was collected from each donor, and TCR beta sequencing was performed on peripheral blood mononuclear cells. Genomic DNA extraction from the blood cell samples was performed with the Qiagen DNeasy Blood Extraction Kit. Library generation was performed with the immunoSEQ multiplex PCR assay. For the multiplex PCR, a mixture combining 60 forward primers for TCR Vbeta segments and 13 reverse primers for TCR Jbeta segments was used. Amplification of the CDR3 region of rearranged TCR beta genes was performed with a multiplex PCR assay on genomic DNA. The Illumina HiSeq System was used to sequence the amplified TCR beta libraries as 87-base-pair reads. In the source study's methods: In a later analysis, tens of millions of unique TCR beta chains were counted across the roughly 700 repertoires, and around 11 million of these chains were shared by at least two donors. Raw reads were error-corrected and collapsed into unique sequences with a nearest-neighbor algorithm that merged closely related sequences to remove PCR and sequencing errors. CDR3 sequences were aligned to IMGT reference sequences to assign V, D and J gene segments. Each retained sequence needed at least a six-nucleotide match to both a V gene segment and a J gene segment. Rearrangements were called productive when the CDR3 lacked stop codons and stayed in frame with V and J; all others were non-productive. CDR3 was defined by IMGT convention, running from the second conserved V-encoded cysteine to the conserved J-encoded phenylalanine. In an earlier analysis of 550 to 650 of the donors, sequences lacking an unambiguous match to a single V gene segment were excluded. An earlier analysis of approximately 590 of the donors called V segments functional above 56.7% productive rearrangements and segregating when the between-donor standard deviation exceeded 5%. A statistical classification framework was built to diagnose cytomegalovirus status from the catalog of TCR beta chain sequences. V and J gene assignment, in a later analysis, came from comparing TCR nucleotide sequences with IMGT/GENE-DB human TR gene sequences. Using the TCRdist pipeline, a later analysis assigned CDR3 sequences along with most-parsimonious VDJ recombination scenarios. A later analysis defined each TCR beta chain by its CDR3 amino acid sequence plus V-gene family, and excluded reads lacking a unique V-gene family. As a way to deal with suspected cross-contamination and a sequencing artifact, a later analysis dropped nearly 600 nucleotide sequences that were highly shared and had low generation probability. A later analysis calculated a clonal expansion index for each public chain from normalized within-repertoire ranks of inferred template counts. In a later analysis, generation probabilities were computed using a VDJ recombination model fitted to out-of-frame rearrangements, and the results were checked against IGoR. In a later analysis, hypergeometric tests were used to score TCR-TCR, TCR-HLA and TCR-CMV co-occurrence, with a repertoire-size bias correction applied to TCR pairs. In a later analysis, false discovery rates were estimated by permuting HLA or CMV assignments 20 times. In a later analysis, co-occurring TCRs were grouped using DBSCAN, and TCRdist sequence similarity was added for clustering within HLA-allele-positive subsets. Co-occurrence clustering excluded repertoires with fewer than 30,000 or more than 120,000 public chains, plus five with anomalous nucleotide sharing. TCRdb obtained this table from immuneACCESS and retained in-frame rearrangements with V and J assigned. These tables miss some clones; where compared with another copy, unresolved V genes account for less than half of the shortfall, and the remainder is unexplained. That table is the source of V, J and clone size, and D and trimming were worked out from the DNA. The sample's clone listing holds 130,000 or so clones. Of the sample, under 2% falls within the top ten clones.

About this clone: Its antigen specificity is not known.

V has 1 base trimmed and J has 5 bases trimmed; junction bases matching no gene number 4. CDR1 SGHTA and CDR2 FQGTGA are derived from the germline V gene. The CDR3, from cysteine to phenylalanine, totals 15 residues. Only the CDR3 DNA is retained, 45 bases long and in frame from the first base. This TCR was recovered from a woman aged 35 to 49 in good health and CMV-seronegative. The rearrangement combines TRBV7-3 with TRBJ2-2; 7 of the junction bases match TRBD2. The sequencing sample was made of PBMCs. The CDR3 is CASSLNPGGTGELFF. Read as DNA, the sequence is TGTGCCAGCAGCTTAAATCCGGGGGGAACCGGGGAGCTGTTTTTT. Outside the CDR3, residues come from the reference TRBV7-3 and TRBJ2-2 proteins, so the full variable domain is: GAGVSQTPSNKVTEKGKYVELRCDPISGHTALYWYRQSLGQGPEFLIYFQGTGAADDSGLPNDRFFAVRPEGSVSTLKIQRTERGDSAVYLCASSLNPGGTGELFFGEGSRLTVL.